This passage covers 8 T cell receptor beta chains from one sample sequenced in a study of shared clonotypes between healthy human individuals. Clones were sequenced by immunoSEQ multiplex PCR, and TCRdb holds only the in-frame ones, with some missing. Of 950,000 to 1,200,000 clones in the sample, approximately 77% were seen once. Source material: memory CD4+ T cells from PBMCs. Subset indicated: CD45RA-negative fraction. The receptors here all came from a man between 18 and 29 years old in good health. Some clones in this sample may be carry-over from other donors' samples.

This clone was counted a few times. The CDR3 region is CASSAMTGRTEAFF. The CDR3 DNA sequence: TGTGCCAGCAGCGCGATGACAGGGAGGACTGAAGCTTTCTTT. The V and J genes are TRBV9 and TRBJ1-1; 7 nucleotides agree with TRBD1. The length of the CDR3 is 14 residues. The V gene end was trimmed by 3 bases and the J gene end by 5 bases; junction bases not matched to a gene: 7. The germline V gene encodes CDR1 SGDLS and CDR2 YYNGEE.

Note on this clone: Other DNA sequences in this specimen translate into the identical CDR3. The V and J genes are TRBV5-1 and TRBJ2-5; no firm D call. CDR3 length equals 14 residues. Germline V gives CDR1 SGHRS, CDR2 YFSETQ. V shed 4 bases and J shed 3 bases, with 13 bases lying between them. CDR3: CASSLGPQEETQYF. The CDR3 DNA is TGCGCCAGCAGCCTCGGCCCCCAAGAAGAGACCCAGTACTTC.

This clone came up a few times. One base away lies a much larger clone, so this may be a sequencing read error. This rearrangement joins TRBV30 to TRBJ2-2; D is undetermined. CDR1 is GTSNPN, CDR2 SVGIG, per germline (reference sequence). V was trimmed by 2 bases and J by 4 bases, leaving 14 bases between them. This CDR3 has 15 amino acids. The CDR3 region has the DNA TGTGCCTGGAGTCGAGGAAGCAAGAGCACCGGGGAGCTGTTTTTT. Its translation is CAWSRGSKSTGELFF.

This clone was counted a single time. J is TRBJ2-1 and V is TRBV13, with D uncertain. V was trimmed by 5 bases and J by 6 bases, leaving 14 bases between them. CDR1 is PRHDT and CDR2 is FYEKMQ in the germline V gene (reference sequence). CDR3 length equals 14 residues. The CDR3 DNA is TGTGCCAGCAGCCCCCCGGCTAGGATCAATGAGCAGTTCTTC. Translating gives CASSPPARINEQFF.

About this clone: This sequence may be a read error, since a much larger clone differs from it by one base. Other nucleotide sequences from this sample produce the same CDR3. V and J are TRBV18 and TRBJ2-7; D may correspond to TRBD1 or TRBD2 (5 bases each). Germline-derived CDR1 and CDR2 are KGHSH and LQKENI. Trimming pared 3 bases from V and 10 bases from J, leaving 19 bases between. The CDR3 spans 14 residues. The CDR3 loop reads CASSPPRDDREQYF. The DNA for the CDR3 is TGTGCCAGCTCACCTCCTCGGGACGATCGGGAACAGTACTTC.

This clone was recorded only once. CDR3 DNA: TGTGCCAGCAGTGAAAAAGGTTGGGAGGGGCAGTTCTTC. Translation gives CASSEKGWEGQFF. This chain joins TRBV2 and TRBJ2-1, with 7 bases lining up with TRBD2. The CDR3 loop spans 13 amino acids. V lost 2 bases, J lost 12 bases, and 7 bases stayed unmatched. Looked up from germline, CDR1 is SNHLY and CDR2 is FYNNEI.

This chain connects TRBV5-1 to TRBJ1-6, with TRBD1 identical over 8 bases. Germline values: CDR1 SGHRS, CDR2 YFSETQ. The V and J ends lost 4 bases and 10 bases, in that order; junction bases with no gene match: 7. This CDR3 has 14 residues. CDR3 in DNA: TGCGCCAGCAGCCCCGGACAGGGACCCTCACCCCTCCACTTT. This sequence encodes CASSPGQGPSPLHF.

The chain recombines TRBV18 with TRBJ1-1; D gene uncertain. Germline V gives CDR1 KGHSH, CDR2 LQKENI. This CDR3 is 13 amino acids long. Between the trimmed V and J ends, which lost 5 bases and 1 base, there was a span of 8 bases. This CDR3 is CASSASGNTEAFF. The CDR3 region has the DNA TGTGCCAGCTCAGCTTCAGGGAACACTGAAGCTTTCTTT. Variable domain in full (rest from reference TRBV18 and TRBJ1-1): NAGVMQNPRHLVRRRGQEARLRCSPMKGHSHVYWYRQLPEEGLKFMVYLQKENIIDESGMPKERFSAEFPKEGPSILRIQQVVRGDSAAYFCASSASGNTEAFFGQGTRLTVV.